The present T cell receptor beta chain was sequenced within a study of shared clonotypes between healthy human individuals (dated by TCRdb to 2020 to 2022). Regarding the research as a whole: The cohort comprised a couple of women and a few men aged 18 to 49 years. Per donor, three plates each were used for CD4 naive and CD4 memory, two for CD8 naive, and one for CD8 memory. To estimate repertoire size and how much clonotypes are shared between individuals, the study performed deep sequencing of blood TCR repertoires from roughly five healthy adults. Different laboratories and diverse techniques were used to prepare libraries and sequence TCR repertoires, to increase sequencing depth and limit assay-specific biases. Each donor's leukapheresis produced roughly between roughly 0.94 and 9.5 billion PBMCs.

The donors were healthy, HIV-negative adults with no recently reported acute infections or vaccinations. Every donor was a Caucasian adult living in Nashville, Tennessee, USA. CD4+ T cells were enriched through magnetic negative selection, after which naive cells were positively selected on CD45RA and the remaining negative fraction served as the memory subset. Blood was collected by leukapheresis, and PBMCs were isolated by Ficoll-Histopaque density gradient centrifugation and then cryopreserved in liquid nitrogen vapor phase. Analytical flow cytometry was used to check the purity and quantity of every magnetically sorted T cell population. From each sorted fraction, genomic DNA was isolated and quantified by UV absorbance on a Nanodrop 2000c. What the research found in general, with its limitations: The small number of donors limited the genetic and exposure-history diversity represented. Only blood was sampled, and tissue TCR repertoires likely differ from those in blood. Naive subsets generally had larger estimated clonotype richness than memory subsets did. Clonotypes shared by all four sorted-subset donors showed higher generation probabilities than non-shared clonotypes. Approximately 5% of naive CD4, 3.5% of naive CD8, approximately 2% of memory CD4, and less than 0.45% of memory CD8 clonotypes were shared across a handful of donors. Based on pairwise subsampling, the degree of clonotype sharing among donors was expected to be affected by sequencing depth. Incomplete sequencing was indicated by rarefaction of sorted-subset datasets, despite the large sequencing depth.

Trimming removed 4 bases from V and 8 bases from J, leaving 14 bases between the germline ends. Measured from the cysteine to the phenylalanine, the CDR3 is 13 residues long. The retained sequence is limited to the CDR3, 39 bases, with the frame set at the first base. The germline V gene specifies KGHSH as CDR1 and LQKENI as CDR2. On this clone itself: Its antigen is still unknown. No base quality values were provided; no much bigger clone lies one nucleotide off.

Using the deep immunoSEQ assay, TCR CDR3 regions were amplified from genomic DNA by multiplex PCR. Extracted genomic DNA from each cell subset was distributed evenly across all wells of several immunoSEQ 96-well plates, and each plate was treated as a replicate. Each replicate PCR for sorted subsets received roughly 200 ng genomic DNA, equal to around 32,000 T cell genomes. Purified libraries were quantified with a Qubit 3.0 fluorometer, sized on a Bioanalyzer 2100, and re-quantified with the KAPA Library Quantification kit. Each immunoSEQ 96-well plate was sequenced on its own single-read 150-cycle Illumina NextSeq 550 flow cell. In the authors' own workflow: The immunoSEQ output contained only junctional sequences without quality scores, so filtering could not match that applied to full-length reads. To assign V/J genes and CDR3, sequences were annotated against IMGT germline references using PyIR, a Python wrapper for IgBLAST v1.9. Reads were removed for weak V/J assignments (E-value above 1e-6), missing CDR3, stop codons, out-of-frame junctions, or ambiguous translated residues. A V3J clonotype was defined by an identical inferred V gene, J gene, and CDR3 amino acid sequence. The percentage overlap between two repertoires was calculated by dividing the number of shared unique clonotypes by the size of the smaller repertoire. Repertoire richness was assessed with RTK rarefaction, the Chao1 estimator, and Recon v2.1 estimates of unobserved clonotypes. Generation probabilities were computed with OLGA for all TCRbeta clonotypes obtained by the gDNA method from several donors. Here the immuneACCESS table is served through TCRdb, limited to in-frame sequences with V and J called. Missing clones are a known gap in these copies; in checked studies unresolved V genes cover under half, and the rest lacks a known reason. V and J calls and clone size are as listed in that table; D and trimming were resolved from the DNA. The sample table holds approximately 720,000 clones, of which more than 70% were seen once. The top ten clonotypes cover about 1.7% of the sample.

Rearrangement joined TRBV18 to TRBJ1-2, with no D gene named confidently. This TCR was sampled from a woman in her twenties or thirties in good health. Sequences were obtained from memory CD4+ T cells sorted from blood. The meaning of the sample's cell subset or site label: CD45RA-negative fraction. The CDR3 here reads CASSLPSGRGYTF. The sequenced DNA: TGTGCCAGCTCACTGCCGTCGGGGAGAGGCTACACCTTC.